What follows are 25 T cell receptor beta chains derived from one specimen sequenced in a study of T cell repertoires in cytomegalovirus infection. TCRdb independently ran MiXCR on the reads; one entry per CDR3 protein. The sample records some 350,000 distinct CDR3 sequences, around 18% being singletons. Sequencing was carried out using PBMCs. Source of these receptors: a human donor in good health (CMV status not recorded). Some clones in this sample may be carry-over from other donors' samples.

This clonotype was seen only a few times. The rearrangement links TRBV19 to TRBJ2-1; tentative D call: TRBD2 (5 bases). The CDR3 length is 17 residues. With 3 bases removed from V and 3 bases from J, the gap between germline ends came to 18 bases. Germline V gene sequence: CDR1 LNHDA, CDR2 SQIVND (reference sequence). CDR3 DNA: TGTGCCAGTAGTATCTCCCGGAGGCTGTCCGGCTACAATGAGCAGTTCTTC. Translation: CASSISRRLSGYNEQFF.

The genes are TRBV19 and TRBJ1-5; D perhaps matches TRBD1 (5 bases). The V end was cut by 4 bases, the J end by 5 bases, with 15 bases between. This CDR3 region has 15 residues. Germline V gene data show CDR1 as LNHDA and CDR2 as SQIVND (reference sequence). CDR3 sequence: CASSKQGDFDQPQHF. DNA of the CDR3: TGTGCCAGTAGTAAACAAGGGGACTTTGATCAGCCCCAGCATTTT.

In its sample, this clonotype was seen many times. The chain combines TRBV7-2 with TRBJ1-2; D is possibly TRBD1 (5 bases). V dropped 1 base and J dropped 8 bases, with 14 bases sitting between them. CDR3 length: 14 residues. Germline lookup yields CDR1 SGHTA and CDR2 FQGNSA. The CDR3 DNA is TGTGCCAGCAGCTTAGGTACAGGCGACGGGGGCTACACCTTC. Protein product: CASSLGTGDGGYTF.

This clonotype came up many times. The rearrangement joins TRBV7-2 to TRBJ2-5; 8 bases map to TRBD2. The CDR3 length is 14 residues. The ends lost 6 bases at V and 5 bases at J; junction bases unmatched: 8. Per germline, CDR1 SGHTA and CDR2 FQGNSA. The CDR3 loop reads CASRPSGSRETQYF. CDR3 bases: TGTGCCAGCAGACCGAGCGGGAGTAGGGAGACCCAGTACTTC.

The V call is TRBV28, the J call TRBJ2-1, with D perhaps TRBD1 (6 bases). This CDR3 has 16 residues. V was clipped by 6 bases and J by 2 bases, with 17 bases between them. Germline V gene lookup returns CDR1 MDHEN and CDR2 SYDVKM. This chain's CDR3 is CASRPPGDTTYNEQFF. As DNA, the CDR3 is TGTGCCAGCAGGCCACCAGGGGACACCACCTACAATGAGCAGTTCTTC.

This clonotype was observed many times. V usage is TRBV12-3 or TRBV12-4 and J usage is TRBJ2-5, with TRBD2 identical over 11 bases. V lost 7 bases to trimming and J lost 4 bases; unmatched junction nucleotides: 8. The length of the CDR3 is 15 residues. The chain's CDR3 is CASTPSLAGGETQYF. The CDR3 DNA is TGTGCCAGCACCCCGTCCCTAGCGGGAGGAGAGACCCAGTACTTC.

The J gene is TRBJ2-1, the V gene TRBV7-9, with TRBD2 as a possible D gene (6 bases). CDR1 is SEHNR and CDR2 is FQNEAQ in the germline V gene (reference sequence). Trimming removed 0 bases at V and 3 bases at J, with 9 bases between. The CDR3 covers 15 residues. Here the CDR3 DNA reads TGTGCCAGCAGCTTAGCGCGGGACCACTACAATGAGCAGTTCTTC. Protein product: CASSLARDHYNEQFF.

The CDR3 region has the DNA TGTGCCACCGCAGACAGGGGCTCTTGGGAGACCCAGTACTTC. This encodes CATADRGSWETQYF. V usage is TRBV19 and J usage is TRBJ2-5; TRBD1 matches 8 bases. Trimming cost V 10 bases and J 5 bases; bases outside gene matches: 12. The CDR3 totals 14 residues. Per germline, CDR1 LNHDA and CDR2 SQIVND (reference sequence).

J is TRBJ2-2 and V is TRBV7-9; 13 nucleotides align to TRBD2. The length of the CDR3 is 18 residues. The ends lost 5 bases at V and 6 bases at J; junction bases unmatched: 12. Germline V gene lookup returns CDR1 SEHNR and CDR2 FQNEAQ (reference sequence). In nucleotides, the CDR3 is TGTGCCAGCAGCCTTCCTACTAGCGGGAGGGCCATCGCCGGGGAGCTGTTTTTT. It codes for CASSLPTSGRAIAGELFF.

The chain carries TRBV5-4 and TRBJ2-5; TRBD1 aligns across 8 bases. V gave up 1 base and J gave up 3 bases; unmatched junction bases: 2. The V gene's germline CDR1 is SGHNT and CDR2 YYREEE (reference sequence). This CDR3 region has 14 residues. In nucleotides, the CDR3 is TGTGCCAGCAGCTTGATGGGACAGGAAGAGACCCAGTACTTC. Its translation: CASSLMGQEETQYF.

This clonotype has only a few counts. The chain couples TRBV18 to TRBJ1-1; possibly TRBD1 for D (6 bases). Germline assignment: CDR1 KGHSH and CDR2 LQKENI. The CDR3 is 14 amino acids. V was clipped by 3 bases and J by 4 bases, with 12 bases between them. The CDR3 is CASSPDTGLTEAFF. As DNA, the CDR3 is TGTGCCAGCTCACCCGATACAGGGCTCACTGAAGCTTTCTTT.

The table lists this clonotype with a few counts. The V and J genes are TRBV4-1 and TRBJ1-2; D is ambiguous. V was cut by 4 bases and J by 5 bases, with 17 bases left in between. The CDR3 is made up of 15 amino acids. Germline V gene sequence: CDR1 MGHRA, CDR2 YSYEKL. Here the CDR3 reads CASSLGPLGGYGYTF. CDR3 sequence (DNA): TGCGCCAGCAGCCTAGGACCCCTCGGAGGGTATGGCTACACCTTC.

V usage is TRBV28 and J usage is TRBJ1-5, with D perhaps matching TRBD1 (6 bases). The CDR3 has 16 amino acids. Germline CDR1 is MDHEN and CDR2 is SYDVKM. Trimming removed 5 bases from V and 3 bases from J, with 17 bases in between. Here the CDR3 reads CASSLPLGADNQPQHF. The CDR3 region has the DNA TGTGCCAGCAGTCTCCCTCTGGGGGCCGACAATCAGCCCCAGCATTTT.

This clonotype was seen repeatedly, ten times or more. The gene calls are TRBV7-6 and TRBJ2-1; tentative D call: TRBD1 (5 bases). V dropped 5 bases and J dropped 12 bases, with 20 bases sitting between them. Germline CDR1 is SGHVS and CDR2 is FNYEAQ. CDR3 length equals 14 residues. CDR3 region: CASSPWGSEPVQFF. The CDR3 DNA reads TGTGCCAGCAGCCCCTGGGGCTCGGAGCCTGTGCAGTTCTTC.

This clonotype was seen ten or more times. The chain carries TRBV7-2 and TRBJ2-7; 10 nucleotides align to TRBD1. Germline V gene sequence: CDR1 SGHTA, CDR2 FQGNSA. CDR3 length: 17 residues. V was clipped by 5 bases and J by 2 bases; unmatched bases: 12. DNA for the CDR3: TGTGCCAGCAGCCCTATCCGCGGGACAGGGGATCCCTACGAGCAGTACTTC. It yields the protein CASSPIRGTGDPYEQYF.

The rearrangement uses TRBV7-9 and TRBJ1-5; D might be TRBD1 (5 bases). Germline CDR1 is SEHNR and CDR2 is FQNEAQ (reference sequence). Trimming shortened V by 4 bases and J by 15 bases, and 16 bases separated the two germline ends. This CDR3 spans 12 amino acids. The CDR3 nucleotides read TGTGCCAGCAGCTCGCCCTCCGACAGAACGCATTTT. The encoded protein is CASSSPSDRTHF.

This clonotype was detected ten times or more. The chain couples TRBV15 to TRBJ1-1; no clear D. This CDR3 is 15 amino acids long. Germline V CDR1 and CDR2: LNHNV, YYDKDF (reference sequence). Trimming cost V 0 bases and J 1 base, with 9 bases left between them. The CDR3 is CATSRDMGWNTEAFF. The DNA of the CDR3 is TGTGCCACCAGCAGAGATATGGGGTGGAACACTGAAGCTTTCTTT. Full variable domain (rest looked up from reference TRBV15 and TRBJ1-1): DAMVIQNPRYQVTQFGKPVTLSCSQTLNHNVMYWYQQKSSQAPKLLFHYYDKDFNNEADTPDNFQSRRPNTSFCFLDIRSPGLGDTAMYLCATSRDMGWNTEAFFGQGTRLTVV.

The chain recombines TRBV9 with TRBJ2-7; 8 bases match TRBD1. Looked up from germline, CDR1 is SGDLS and CDR2 is YYNGEE. The CDR3 loop spans 16 amino acids. Trimming took 6 bases from V and 4 from J; bases not matched to a gene: 15. The CDR3 DNA is TGTGCCAGCAACCCCTGCCGGACAGGGAGGAATTACGAGCAGTACTTC. It codes for CASNPCRTGRNYEQYF.

The gene calls are TRBV29-1 and TRBJ2-5, with 8 bases fitting TRBD2. Germline loops: CDR1 SQVTM, CDR2 ANQGSEA. The CDR3 loop spans 14 amino acids. J gave up 5 bases and V 8 bases, and 13 bases lay outside the gene matches. DNA for the CDR3: TGCAGCCTCCGACCGGGACTAGAAGATGAGACCCAGTACTTC. Its translation is CSLRPGLEDETQYF.

There are a few counts of this clonotype. The chain couples TRBV20-1 to TRBJ2-1, with 10 nucleotides matching TRBD1. The J segment lost 3 bases and the V segment lost 1 base, leaving 3 bases of the junction unmatched. CDR1 and CDR2 from the germline V gene are DFQATT and SNEGSKA (reference sequence). The CDR3 loop spans 15 amino acids. The CDR3 nucleotides are TGCAGTGCTAGAGGGACAGGGGGTAGCTACAATGAGCAGTTCTTC. Protein: CSARGTGGSYNEQFF.

V and J are TRBV28 and TRBJ2-7, with D perhaps TRBD1 (7 bases). Per the germline V gene, CDR1 is MDHEN and CDR2 is SYDVKM. The length of the CDR3 is 12 residues. Deletions cut 10 bases from V and 2 bases from J, with 12 bases between. The CDR3 DNA is TGTGCCATCCAGGGGGGTCCCTACGAGCAGTACTTC. Its translation: CAIQGGPYEQYF.

This clonotype was detected only a few times. The chain links TRBV9 to TRBJ2-1, with 8 bases lining up with TRBD2. This CDR3 comprises 15 residues. J lost 2 bases, V lost 0 bases, and 1 base had no gene match. Germline CDR1 is SGDLS and CDR2 is YYNGEE. The CDR3 sequence: CASSVGTSPYNEQFF. CDR3 sequence (DNA): TGTGCCAGCAGCGTAGGGACTAGCCCCTACAATGAGCAGTTCTTC.

This clonotype was seen repeatedly, ten times or more. The chain employs TRBV7-9 and TRBJ2-7, with 9 bases that match TRBD1. The V segment lost 4 bases and the J segment 0 bases; nucleotides outside the gene matches: 10. Germline V gene lookup returns CDR1 SEHNR and CDR2 FQNEAQ (reference sequence). The CDR3 has 17 amino acids. Here the CDR3 reads CASSWLPGTGYSYEQYF. The CDR3 region has the DNA TGTGCCAGCAGCTGGTTACCCGGGACAGGGTACTCCTACGAGCAGTACTTC. Full variable domain (rest looked up from reference TRBV7-9 and TRBJ2-7): DTGVSQNPRHKITKRGQNVTFRCDPISEHNRLYWYRQTLGQGPEFLTYFQNEAQLEKSRLLSDRFSAERPKGSFSTLEIQRTEQGDSAMYLCASSWLPGTGYSYEQYFGPGTRLTVT.

This clonotype has a count of ten or more. The chain links TRBV28 to TRBJ2-4, with 7 nucleotides matching TRBD2. J was trimmed by 6 bases and V by 1 base; bases with no gene match: 15. CDR3 length: 18 residues. Per the germline V gene, CDR1 is MDHEN and CDR2 is SYDVKM. This CDR3 reads CASSLSAEGTTKRNIQYF. CDR3 sequence (DNA): TGTGCCAGCAGTTTATCGGCGGAAGGGACTACGAAGAGAAACATTCAGTACTTC.

The chain joins TRBV19 to TRBJ1-5; D perhaps matches TRBD1 (6 bases). CDR1 and CDR2 from the germline V gene are LNHDA and SQIVND (reference sequence). This CDR3 is built from 15 residues. The V gene lost 4 bases and the J gene lost 1 base, with 11 bases spanning the gap. The CDR3 DNA reads as TGTGCCAGTAGTACCTCAGGGGTGAGCAATCAGCCCCAGCATTTT. Residues: CASSTSGVSNQPQHF.